These 8 T cell receptor beta chains share one sample of origin, sequenced in a study of post-analysis software for immune sequencing data. The study's findings and limits: Patients showed TRBV5-6, TRBV5-1 and TRBV20-1 among a handful of TRBV segments more frequent than in controls.

No antigen has been identified for these receptors. Unique molecular identifiers tagged the TCR beta cDNA libraries. TCRdb re-called the PCR reads through MiXCR, storing one row per CDR3 protein. This sample has 650,000 to 850,000 distinct CDR3 sequences, with about 57% found just once. Sequencing used blood. The receptors stem from a girl aged 5 to 17 with multiple sclerosis.

The chain is built from TRBV12-3 or TRBV12-4 and TRBJ2-3; D is undetermined. There are 13 residues in the CDR3. V dropped 5 bases and J dropped 6 bases, with 12 bases sitting between them. The CDR3 nucleotides read TGTGCCAGCAGTGCCGGCCGTAAGGATACGCAGTATTTT. It encodes CASSAGRKDTQYF.

Only a few counts were recorded for this clonotype. The rearrangement links TRBV15 to TRBJ1-4; 8 bases agree with TRBD1. The V and J ends lost 3 bases and 0 bases, in that order; junction bases with no gene match: 6. Germline CDR1 LNHNV, CDR2 YYDKDF (reference sequence). This CDR3 has 17 amino acids. The CDR3, as DNA: TGTGCCACCAGCAGCGGGACAGGCGTTGCAACTAATGAAAAACTGTTTTTT. It encodes CATSSGTGVATNEKLFF.

The J gene is TRBJ1-5, the V gene TRBV12-3 or TRBV12-4; 8 bases map to TRBD1. There are 15 residues in the CDR3. V shed 4 bases and J 7 bases; nucleotides not matched to a gene: 9. The CDR3 DNA reads TGTGCCAGCAGTTATGGACAGGGTAGGGGCCAGCCCCAGCATTTT. This gives the protein CASSYGQGRGQPQHF.

This chain uses TRBV2 with TRBJ2-1; either TRBD1 or TRBD2 may supply D (5 bases each). The CDR3 is 14 residues long. Germline assignment: CDR1 SNHLY and CDR2 FYNNEI. The ends were cut back, 3 bases at V and 7 bases at J, with 13 bases in the middle. CDR3 bases: TGTGCCAGCAGTGAGGGCTACAGGAGGAATGAGCAGTTCTTC. This encodes CASSEGYRRNEQFF.

This clonotype was observed a handful of times. One end of the junction varies from germline; a read error may be responsible. This chain links TRBV20-1 with TRBJ1-2; D gene ambiguous. The CDR3 covers 14 residues. Germline loops: CDR1 DFQATT, CDR2 SNEGSKA (reference sequence). CDR3 in DNA: TGCAGTGCTCGAGATTGGGGAGTCGGCTATGGCTACACCTTC. Amino acids: CSARDWGVGYGYTF.

The sample holds a few counts of this clonotype. The V gene is TRBV6-5, the J gene TRBJ2-1; D could derive from TRBD1 or TRBD2 (5 bases each). V shed 5 bases and J shed 6 bases, with 17 bases lying between them. Per the germline V gene, CDR1 is MNHEY and CDR2 is SVGAGI. CDR3 length equals 15 residues. The CDR3 is CASSPGPRTPNEQFF. The CDR3 bases are TGTGCCAGCAGTCCGGGACCCCGAACCCCCAATGAGCAGTTCTTC.

This chain links TRBV2 with TRBJ2-3; D may be TRBD2 (6 bases). This CDR3 is 14 amino acids long. The germline V gene has CDR1 SNHLY and CDR2 FYNNEI. V was cut by 8 bases and J by 11 bases, with 23 bases left in between. CDR3 in DNA: TGTGCCAGCCGTCGGGACTCCTTTTATTCGGAGCAGTATTTT. This translates into CASRRDSFYSEQYF. Together with reference TRBV2 and TRBJ2-3, the CDR3 gives the full variable domain: EPEVTQTPSHQVTQMGQEVILRCVPISNHLYFYWYRQILGQKVEFLVSFYNNEISEKSEIFDDQFSVERPDGSNFTLKIRSTKLEDSAMYFCASRRDSFYSEQYFGPGTRLTVL.

This clonotype showed up just a few times. This chain links TRBV6-2 or TRBV6-3 with TRBJ2-7; D is ambiguous. The V gene's germline CDR1 is MNHEY and CDR2 SVGEGT. Trimming stripped 3 bases from V and 5 bases from J, with 8 bases between. The CDR3 length is 12 residues. This CDR3 is CASSYTTDEQYF. The CDR3 nucleotides are TGTGCCAGCAGTTATACGACTGACGAGCAGTACTTC.